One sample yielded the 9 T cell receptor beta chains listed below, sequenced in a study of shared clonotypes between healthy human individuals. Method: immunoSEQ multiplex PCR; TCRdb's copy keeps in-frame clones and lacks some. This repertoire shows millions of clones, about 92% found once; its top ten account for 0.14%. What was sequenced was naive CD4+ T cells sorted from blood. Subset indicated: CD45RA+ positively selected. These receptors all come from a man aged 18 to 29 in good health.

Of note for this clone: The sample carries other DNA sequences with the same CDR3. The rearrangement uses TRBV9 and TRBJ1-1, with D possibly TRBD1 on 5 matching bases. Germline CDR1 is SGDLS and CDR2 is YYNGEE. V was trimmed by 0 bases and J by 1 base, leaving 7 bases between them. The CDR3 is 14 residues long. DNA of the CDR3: TGTGCCAGCAGCGTAGCCGGACAGAACACTGAAGCTTTCTTT. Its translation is CASSVAGQNTEAFF.

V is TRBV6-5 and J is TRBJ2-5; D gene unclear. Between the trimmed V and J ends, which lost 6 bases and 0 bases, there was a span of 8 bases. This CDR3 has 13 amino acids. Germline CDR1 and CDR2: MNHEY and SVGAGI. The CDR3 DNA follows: TGTGCCAGCAGACAGAGAAACCAAGAGACCCAGTACTTC. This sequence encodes CASRQRNQETQYF.

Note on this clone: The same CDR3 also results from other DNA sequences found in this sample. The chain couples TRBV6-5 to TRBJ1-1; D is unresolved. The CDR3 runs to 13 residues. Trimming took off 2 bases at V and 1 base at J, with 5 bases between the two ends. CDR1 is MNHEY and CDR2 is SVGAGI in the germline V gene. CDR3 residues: CASSYGRNTEAFF. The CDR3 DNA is TGTGCCAGCAGTTACGGGAGGAACACTGAAGCTTTCTTT.

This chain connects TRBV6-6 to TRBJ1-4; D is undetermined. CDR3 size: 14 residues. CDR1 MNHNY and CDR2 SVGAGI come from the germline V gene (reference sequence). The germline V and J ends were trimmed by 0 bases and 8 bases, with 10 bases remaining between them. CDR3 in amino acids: CASSYSRDGEKLFF. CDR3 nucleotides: TGTGCCAGCAGTTACTCGAGGGATGGAGAAAAACTGTTTTTT.

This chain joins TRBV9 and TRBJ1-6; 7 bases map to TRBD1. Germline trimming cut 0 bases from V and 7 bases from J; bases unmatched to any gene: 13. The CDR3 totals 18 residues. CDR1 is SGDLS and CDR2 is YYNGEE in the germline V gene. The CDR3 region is CASSVEPRDRAGNSPLHF. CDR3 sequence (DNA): TGTGCCAGCAGCGTAGAACCGAGAGACAGGGCGGGAAATTCACCCCTCCACTTT.

CDR3 residues: CASSLSGQGHTDTQYF. The DNA for the CDR3 is TGTGCCAGCAGCCTCTCGGGACAGGGGCACACAGATACGCAGTATTTT. The chain recombines TRBV28 with TRBJ2-3, with TRBD1 identical over 10 bases. Germline V gene data show CDR1 as MDHEN and CDR2 as SYDVKM. V dropped 6 bases and J dropped 2; count of bases not matched to a gene: 8. The length of the CDR3 is 16 residues.

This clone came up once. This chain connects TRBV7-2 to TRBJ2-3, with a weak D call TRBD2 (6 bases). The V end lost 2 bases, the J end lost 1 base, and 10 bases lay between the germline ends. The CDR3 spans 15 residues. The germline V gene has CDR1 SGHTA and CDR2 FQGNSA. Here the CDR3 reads CASSLRGLRTDTQYF. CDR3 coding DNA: TGTGCCAGCAGCTTACGGGGACTGCGCACAGATACGCAGTATTTT.

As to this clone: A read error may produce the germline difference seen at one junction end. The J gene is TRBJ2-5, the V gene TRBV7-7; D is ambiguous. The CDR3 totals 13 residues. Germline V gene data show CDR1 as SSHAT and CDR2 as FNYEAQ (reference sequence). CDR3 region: CASSLVGSETQYF. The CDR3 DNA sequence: TGTGCTAGCAGCTTAGTCGGTAGTGAGACCCAGTACTTC.

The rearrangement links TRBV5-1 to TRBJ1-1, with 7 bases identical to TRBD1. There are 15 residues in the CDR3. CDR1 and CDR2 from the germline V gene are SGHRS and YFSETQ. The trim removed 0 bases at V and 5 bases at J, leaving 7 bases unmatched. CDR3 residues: CASSLGRQGGTEAFF. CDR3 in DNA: TGCGCCAGCAGCTTGGGAAGGCAGGGGGGTACTGAAGCTTTCTTT. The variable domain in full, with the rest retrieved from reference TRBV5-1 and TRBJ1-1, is KAGVTQTPRYLIKTRGQQVTLSCSPISGHRSVSWYQQTPGQGLQFLFEYFSETQRNKGNFPGRFSGRQFSNSRSEMNVSTLELGDSALYLCASSLGRQGGTEAFFGQGTRLTVV.